Listed here are 24 T cell receptor beta chains from one sample, sequenced in a study of blood T cell repertoires in COVID-19. The table came from immunoSEQ multiplex PCR; TCRdb's copy has only in-frame clones and leaves some out. The sample contains some 250,000 clones, around 82% of which appear only once. The sample consisted of peripheral blood. Receptors originate from a woman aged 18-35 years with acute or convalescent COVID-19.

This rearrangement joins TRBV11-3 to TRBJ1-1, with TRBD1 as a possible D gene (5 bases). The V gene's germline CDR1 is SGHNT and CDR2 YENEEA. The CDR3 extends over 13 amino acids. Trimming left V 3 bases short and J 0 bases short, with 5 bases between. CDR3 region: CASSLTVNTEAFF. For the CDR3, the DNA is TGTGCCAGCAGCTTGACAGTGAACACTGAAGCTTTCTTT.

J is TRBJ1-5 and V is TRBV4-3; D ambiguous. The germline V and J ends were trimmed by 1 base and 6 bases, with 7 bases remaining between them. The V gene's germline CDR1 is LGHNA and CDR2 YSLEER. There are 13 residues in the CDR3. CDR3 coding DNA: TGCGCCAGCAGCCAAGGCACGGGTCAGCCCCAGCATTTT. Residues: CASSQGTGQPQHF.

V gene TRBV30 combines with J gene TRBJ1-5; D ambiguous. Germline-derived CDR1 and CDR2 are GTSNPN and SVGIG (reference sequence). This CDR3 region has 15 residues. Trimming took off 0 bases at V and 3 bases at J, with 12 bases between the two ends. CDR3 sequence (DNA): TGTGCCTGGAGTGTGTTGGGCATGACCAATCAGCCCCAGCATTTT. Translating it yields CAWSVLGMTNQPQHF.

This clone was seen a few times. The chain carries TRBV6-2 or TRBV6-3 and TRBJ1-5, with D unresolved. CDR1 is MNHEY, CDR2 SVGEGT, per germline. The CDR3 length is 15 residues. The V end was cut by 0 bases, the J end by 2 bases, with 8 bases between. The CDR3 DNA follows: TGTGCCAGCAGTTACTCATGGGGAGGCAATCAGCCCCAGCATTTT. Protein product: CASSYSWGGNQPQHF.

This chain joins TRBV13 and TRBJ1-5; D is perhaps TRBD1 (5 bases). Germline V lookup: CDR1 PRHDT, CDR2 FYEKMQ (reference sequence). V lost 0 bases to trimming and J lost 3 bases, with 6 bases between them. CDR3 length: 14 residues. CDR3 in amino acids: CASSLGGVNQPQHF. Written as DNA, the CDR3 is TGTGCCAGCAGCTTAGGAGGGGTCAATCAGCCCCAGCATTTT.

The chain has TRBV13 and TRBJ2-1, with 12 bases identical to TRBD1. This CDR3 is 14 amino acids long. V lost 4 bases and J lost 8; bases outside the gene matches: 3. Germline assignment: CDR1 PRHDT and CDR2 FYEKMQ (reference sequence). CDR3 sequence (DNA): TGTGCCAGCAGCTCCCGGGACAGGGGGCATGAGCAGTTCTTC. Translated, it gives CASSSRDRGHEQFF.

This rearrangement joins TRBV5-5 to TRBJ2-5, with 11 bases that match TRBD2. The CDR3 sequence is 16 residues long. Unmatched junction bases numbered 6, after V lost 4 bases and J lost 1 base. Germline CDR1 and CDR2: SGHKS and YYEKEE (reference sequence). This CDR3 is CASSVRLAGTQETQYF. The CDR3 DNA follows: TGTGCCAGCAGCGTGAGACTAGCGGGGACCCAAGAGACCCAGTACTTC. The entire variable domain, with the rest obtained from reference TRBV5-5 and TRBJ2-5, is as follows: DAGVTQSPTHLIKTRGQQVTLRCSPISGHKSVSWYQQVLGQGPQFIFQYYEKEERGRGNFPDRFSARQFPNYSSELNVNALLLGDSALYLCASSVRLAGTQETQYFGPGTRLLVL.

V is TRBV20-1 and J is TRBJ1-2; possibly TRBD1 for D (6 bases). V lost 3 bases to trimming and J lost 7 bases, with 15 bases between them. The CDR3 length is 13 residues. CDR1 is DFQATT, CDR2 SNEGSKA, per germline (reference sequence). CDR3 sequence (DNA): TGCAGTGCTAGTGAACAGGGAATAGGTGGCTACACCTTC. Translating gives CSASEQGIGGYTF.

The V gene is TRBV3-1 (or the pseudogene TRBV3-2), the J gene TRBJ2-1; 9 nucleotides align to TRBD2. This CDR3 spans 16 amino acids. Germline CDR1 reads LGHDT; CDR2 reads YNNKEL (reference sequence). After removal of 3 bases from V and 7 bases from J, the junction contained 10 bases not matched to a gene. CDR3 bases: TGTGCCAGCAGCCAGCGGGGGGGCGGGAGGAGAAATGAGCAGTTCTTC. Protein sequence: CASSQRGGGRRNEQFF.

The rearrangement uses TRBV7-2 and TRBJ2-2; 13 bases fit TRBD2. This CDR3 is built from 16 residues. V shed 5 bases, J shed 6 bases, and the junction held 6 bases outside the gene matches. CDR1 is SGHTA and CDR2 is FQGNSA in the germline V gene. This CDR3 reads CASSPRLAGGPGELFF. CDR3 bases: TGTGCCAGCAGCCCCAGACTAGCGGGGGGCCCCGGGGAGCTGTTTTTT.

This clone was observed a handful of times. This sequence joins TRBV5-1 and TRBJ1-1, with 8 nucleotides matching TRBD1. This CDR3 comprises 16 residues. The V gene end was trimmed by 2 bases and the J gene end by 0 bases; junction bases not matched to a gene: 6. Germline CDR1 reads SGHRS; CDR2 reads YFSETQ. The CDR3 DNA reads TGCGCCAGCAGCTTCTCCCAGGGGGCTCTGAACACTGAAGCTTTCTTT. It yields the protein CASSFSQGALNTEAFF.

This clone was recorded at least ten times. The chain combines TRBV7-6 with TRBJ2-1, with 11 bases fitting TRBD2. CDR3 length: 15 residues. Unmatched junction bases numbered 9, after V lost 5 bases and J lost 9 bases. Germline V gene sequence: CDR1 SGHVS, CDR2 FNYEAQ. The CDR3 here is CASSQTSGDGGEQFF. CDR3 DNA: TGTGCCAGCAGCCAGACTAGCGGGGACGGGGGTGAGCAGTTCTTC.

The chain has TRBV4-1 and TRBJ2-1; 9 bases are shared with TRBD2. The CDR3 is made up of 15 amino acids. Losses at the gene ends were 1 base for V and 10 bases for J; bases not matched to a gene: 8. Germline values: CDR1 MGHRA, CDR2 YSYEKL. CDR3 in amino acids: CASSQAHRLADEQFF. CDR3 DNA sequence: TGCGCCAGCAGCCAAGCCCACCGACTAGCGGACGAGCAGTTCTTC.

V is TRBV27 and J is TRBJ2-5; a possible D gene is TRBD1 (5 bases). The CDR3 contains 13 residues. V was trimmed by 0 bases and J by 4 bases, leaving 6 bases between them. Germline V gives CDR1 MNHEY, CDR2 SMNVEV (reference sequence). For the CDR3, the DNA is TGTGCCAGCAGTTTATCGACAGTAGAGACCCAGTACTTC. Residues: CASSLSTVETQYF.

The chain couples TRBV9 to TRBJ1-3; D perhaps matches TRBD1 (5 bases). Germline CDR1 SGDLS, CDR2 YYNGEE. The CDR3 consists of 14 residues. The ends were cut back, 3 bases at V and 0 bases at J, with 7 bases in the middle. The CDR3 region has the DNA TGTGCCAGCAGCGGACAGTTCTCTGGAAACACCATATATTTT. Translating it yields CASSGQFSGNTIYF. Drawing the rest from reference TRBV9 and TRBJ1-3, the complete variable domain is DSGVTQTPKHLITATGQRVTLRCSPRSGDLSVYWYQQSLDQGLQFLIQYYNGEERAKGNILERFSAQQFPDLHSELNLSSLELGDSALYFCASSGQFSGNTIYFGEGSWLTVV.

The CDR3 DNA sequence: TGTGCCAGTAGTCCTCTCTGGGGGGGAGAGGACTATGGCTACACCTTC. Encoded protein: CASSPLWGGEDYGYTF. This sequence joins TRBV19 and TRBJ1-2, with D possibly matching TRBD1 (5 bases). The CDR3 is 16 amino acids. Trimming stripped 5 bases from V and 3 bases from J, with 19 bases between. CDR1 and CDR2 from the germline V gene are LNHDA and SQIVND (reference sequence).

The chain joins TRBV4-2 to TRBJ1-6; tentatively, D is TRBD1 (6 bases). V lost 1 base and J 3 bases, leaving 13 bases between the germline ends. Germline V gene sequence: CDR1 LGHNA, CDR2 YNFKEQ. The CDR3 totals 17 residues. CDR3 in amino acids: CASSQAPGGGYNSPLHF. The CDR3 bases are TGTGCCAGCAGCCAAGCCCCGGGAGGGGGCTATAATTCACCCCTCCACTTT.

The rearrangement joins TRBV19 to TRBJ2-1; 10 nucleotides agree with TRBD2. V shed 8 bases, J shed 7 bases, and the junction held 8 bases outside the gene matches. The germline gives CDR1 LNHDA, CDR2 SQIVND (reference sequence). The CDR3 sequence is 14 residues long. CDR3 DNA sequence: TGTGCCAGTTCGAAGGCTAGCGGGAGAAATGAGCAGTTCTTC. As protein: CASSKASGRNEQFF.

The rearrangement joins TRBV7-2 to TRBJ2-1, with TRBD2 matching 9 bases. The germline CDR1 and CDR2 sequences are SGHTA and FQGNSA. V was pared by 5 bases and J by 5 bases, with 7 bases of the junction left unmatched. This CDR3 spans 15 amino acids. The CDR3 loop reads CASSTRTSEHNEQFF. As DNA, the CDR3 is TGTGCCAGCAGCACTAGGACTAGCGAGCACAATGAGCAGTTCTTC.

The gene calls are TRBV3-1 (or the pseudogene TRBV3-2) and TRBJ2-7; 9 nucleotides agree with TRBD1. Germline assignment: CDR1 LGHDT and CDR2 YNNKEL (reference sequence). With V trimmed by 1 base and J by 3 bases, 4 bases remained unmatched. The CDR3 is 15 amino acids. This chain's CDR3 is CASSQGPGQGYEQYF. In nucleotides, the CDR3 is TGTGCCAGCAGCCAAGGGCCGGGACAGGGCTACGAGCAGTACTTC.

This clone came up once. The CDR3 coding sequence is TGTGCCAGCAGCTCACTTCGGACAGGGGACAATCAGCCCCAGCATTTT. Amino acid sequence: CASSSLRTGDNQPQHF. V gene TRBV11-1 combines with J gene TRBJ1-5, with 9 positions matching TRBD1. The J segment lost 3 bases and the V segment lost 4 bases, leaving 7 bases of the junction unmatched. CDR1 is SGHAT and CDR2 is FQDESV in the germline V gene (reference sequence). The CDR3 is made up of 16 amino acids.

The sample holds many counts of this clone. The CDR3 DNA reads as TGTGCCAGCAGCTTAGATACAGCGGGAGGCCTCTCTGGGGCCAACGTCCTGACTTTC. Its protein is CASSLDTAGGLSGANVLTF. The rearrangement uses TRBV7-8 and TRBJ2-6; 9 bases line up with TRBD2. Germline V gives CDR1 SGHVS, CDR2 FQNEAQ. Germline trimming cut 1 base from V and 0 bases from J; bases unmatched to any gene: 7. The CDR3 spans 19 residues.

The CDR3 nucleotides are TGTGCCAGCAGCCATACCTTGGGACAGAATAATTCACCCCTCCACTTT. As protein: CASSHTLGQNNSPLHF. The chain is built from TRBV9 and TRBJ1-6; TRBD1 matches 7 bases. The V gene end was trimmed by 4 bases and the J gene end by 5 bases; junction bases not matched to a gene: 9. The CDR3 consists of 16 residues. The germline gives CDR1 SGDLS, CDR2 YYNGEE.

This chain uses TRBV6-6 with TRBJ1-1, with a weak D call TRBD1 (5 bases). CDR3 length: 12 residues. V shed 7 bases and J shed 4 bases, with 10 bases lying between them. In germline, CDR1 is MNHNY, CDR2 SVGAGI (reference sequence). The CDR3 DNA follows: TGTGCCAGCAACGGGGGGGGCACTGAAGCTTTCTTT. It encodes CASNGGGTEAFF.